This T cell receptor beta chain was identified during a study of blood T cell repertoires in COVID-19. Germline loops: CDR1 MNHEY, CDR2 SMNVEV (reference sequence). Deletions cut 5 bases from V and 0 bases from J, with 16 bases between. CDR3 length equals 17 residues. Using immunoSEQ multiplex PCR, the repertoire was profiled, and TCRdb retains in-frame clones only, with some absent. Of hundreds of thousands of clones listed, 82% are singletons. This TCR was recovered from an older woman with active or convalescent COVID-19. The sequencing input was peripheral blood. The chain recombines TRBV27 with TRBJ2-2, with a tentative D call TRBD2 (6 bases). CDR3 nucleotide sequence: TGTGCCAGCAGTCTCAACCGGTGGGACTCGAACACCGGGGAGCTGTTTTTT. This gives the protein CASSLNRWDSNTGELFF.